The clone carrying this T cell receptor beta chain was seen repeatedly, ten times or more. The target antigen is unknown. The data belong to a study of T-cell reconstitution after alpha-beta-depleted transplantation in children. Notes on the study in general: Several hundred graft clones that had expanded were reportedly the source of alpha-beta T cells about two months after transplant. At one year after transplant, newly produced T cells mostly accounted for T-cell counts and diversity.

Library preparation (for TCRbeta) was performed with unique molecular identifiers. TCRdb reprocessed the PCR reads via MiXCR and lists one record per CDR3 protein. The table shows some 200,000 distinct CDR3 sequences, with 6.3% occurring only once. The CDR3 extends over 13 amino acids. Germline CDR1 SNHLY, CDR2 FYNNEI. V dropped 6 bases and J dropped 2 bases, with 10 bases sitting between them. The sequencing used PBMCs, collected before TCRalphabeta/CD19-depleted stem cell transplant. The genes are TRBV2 and TRBJ2-5, with TRBD2 as a possible D gene (6 bases). This receptor was obtained from a girl less than two years old with combined immunodeficiency, due to receive a stem cell transplant. The CDR3 protein is CASRFGGQETQYF. CDR3 DNA sequence: TGTGCCAGCAGGTTCGGGGGTCAAGAGACCCAGTACTTC.